The clone carrying this TCR beta chain was seen once. Its antigen remains unknown. This sample stems from a study of T-cell reconstitution after alpha-beta-depleted transplantation in children. Unique molecular identifiers were incorporated during preparation of the TCRbeta library. TCRdb reprocessed the PCR reads with MiXCR, giving one entry per CDR3 protein. Here the sample spans approximately 350,000 distinct CDR3 sequences, around 15% being singletons. General study points: It was reported that alpha-beta T cells came from several hundred expanded graft clones (about two months after transplant). A year had passed since transplant, and T-cell counts and diversity by then came mostly from newly produced T cells.

This CDR3 is built from 13 residues. Per germline, CDR1 SGHVS and CDR2 FNYEAQ. Trimming shortened V by 4 bases and J by 7 bases, and 14 bases separated the two germline ends. Sequencing was performed on PBMCs, mostly from graft donor cells, taken 360 days after TCRalphabeta/CD19-depleted stem cell transplant. The sequence was collected from a male patient aged 2-15 years who had a stem cell transplant for acute lymphoblastic leukemia, so the T cells may come from the graft donor. The J gene is TRBJ2-7, the V gene TRBV7-6; D unclear. The CDR3 spells CASSSGPAREQYF. For the CDR3, the DNA is TGTGCCAGCAGCTCCGGACCCGCGAGGGAGCAGTACTTC. Together with reference TRBV7-6 and TRBJ2-7, the CDR3 gives the full variable domain: GAGVSQSPRYKVTKRGQDVALRCDPISGHVSLYWYRQALGQGPEFLTYFNYEAQQDKSGLPNDRFSAERPEGSISTLTIQRTEQRDSAMYRCASSSGPAREQYFGPGTRLTVT.